The 23 T cell receptor beta chains listed next were all sequenced from one sample in a study of CD8+ T cells in alopecia areata. TCR sequencing used cDNA made by reverse transcription of extracted RNA. The protocol was immunoSEQ multiplex PCR, while the TCRdb copy is restricted to in-frame clones and leaves out a portion. The table has 150,000 or so clones, 55% seen once. Sequenced sample: CD4+ T cells sorted from blood. These receptor sequences come from a human donor in good health.

The genes are TRBV25-1 and TRBJ1-2; a possible D gene is TRBD1 (6 bases). Germline V gives CDR1 MGHDK, CDR2 SYGVNS. The CDR3 runs 12 residues. Trimming shortened V by 7 bases and J by 8 bases, and 14 bases separated the two germline ends. CDR3 DNA: TGTGCCAGCAAGAAACAGGGCTCCGGCTACACCTTC. It yields the protein CASKKQGSGYTF.

This clone showed up just a few times. The J gene is TRBJ2-1, the V gene TRBV14, with TRBD2 matching over 15 bases. CDR1 is SGHDN and CDR2 is FVKESK in the germline V gene. V dropped 4 bases and J dropped 12; count of bases not matched to a gene: 4. The CDR3 extends over 14 amino acids. The CDR3 coding sequence is TGTGCCAGCAGCCCTACGGGACTAGCGGGAGGGCAGTTCTTC. This codes for CASSPTGLAGGQFF.

The chain's CDR3 is CSAVTSPSGNTEAFF. The CDR3 nucleotides read TGCAGCGCTGTAACGAGTCCATCTGGCAACACTGAAGCTTTCTTT. The chain joins TRBV29-1 to TRBJ1-1; the D is unclear. Trimming left V 7 bases short and J 2 bases short, with 20 bases between. Germline-derived CDR1 and CDR2 are SQVTM and ANQGSEA. This CDR3 is built from 15 residues.

The J gene is TRBJ2-2, the V gene TRBV29-1; 8 bases line up with TRBD2. The CDR3 extends over 14 amino acids. Germline trimming cut 5 bases from V and 0 bases from J; bases unmatched to any gene: 2. The germline V gene has CDR1 SQVTM and CDR2 ANQGSEA. CDR3 amino acids: CSVRAGANTGELFF. The CDR3 DNA reads as TGCAGCGTTCGAGCGGGAGCGAACACCGGGGAGCTGTTTTTT.

This sequence joins TRBV7-6 and TRBJ1-1; no clear D. The V and J ends lost 1 base and 4 bases respectively, with 13 bases between them. Germline-derived CDR1 and CDR2 are SGHVS and FNYEAQ. The CDR3 is 15 residues long. The CDR3 DNA follows: TGTGCCAGCAGCTTAGTCGGAGGCAAGGGCACTGAAGCTTTCTTT. Residues: CASSLVGGKGTEAFF.

This clone was seen a few times. The V gene is TRBV7-8, the J gene TRBJ2-6, with D possibly TRBD2 on 5 matching bases. CDR1 is SGHVS, CDR2 FQNEAQ, per germline. The CDR3 loop spans 20 amino acids. Trimming shortened V by 10 bases and J by 0 bases, and 28 bases separated the two germline ends. The CDR3 protein is CATGRFRLTRESSGANVLTF. CDR3 DNA sequence: TGTGCCACCGGAAGATTCAGGTTAACTAGGGAAAGCTCTGGGGCCAACGTCCTGACTTTC. Based on the CDR3 plus reference TRBV7-8 and TRBJ2-6, the full variable domain is GAGVSQSPRYKVAKRGQDVALRCDPISGHVSLFWYQQALGQGPEFLTYFQNEAQLDKSGLPSDRFFAERPEGSVSTLKIQRTQQEDSAVYLCATGRFRLTRESSGANVLTFGAGSRLTVL.

Points on this clone: Other DNA sequences in the sample encode the same CDR3. V is TRBV15 and J is TRBJ2-3, with 11 bases fitting TRBD2. Germline CDR1 and CDR2: LNHNV and YYDKDF (reference sequence). The CDR3 runs to 17 residues. The V gene end was trimmed by 2 bases and the J gene end by 0 bases; junction bases not matched to a gene: 4. The CDR3 region is CATSRSRTSGSTDTQYF. In DNA form, the CDR3 reads TGTGCCACCAGCAGATCAAGGACTAGCGGGAGCACAGATACGCAGTATTTT.

The count of this clone is one. This chain joins TRBV4-2 and TRBJ1-1; 8 nucleotides agree with TRBD1. Germline V gene sequence: CDR1 LGHNA, CDR2 YNFKEQ. The trim removed 0 bases at V and 6 bases at J, leaving 3 bases unmatched. The CDR3 extends over 14 amino acids. The CDR3 spells CASSQDRTGSEAFF. Written as DNA, the CDR3 is TGTGCCAGCAGCCAAGACAGGACAGGGTCTGAAGCTTTCTTT.

This clone was observed a handful of times. The V call is TRBV5-1, the J call TRBJ2-1; D not resolved. Germline loops: CDR1 SGHRS, CDR2 YFSETQ. V lost 0 bases and J lost 7, with 8 bases in between. CDR3 length: 13 amino acids. The CDR3 DNA follows: TGCGCCAGCAGCTTGGGCACGAAGAATGAGCAGTTCTTC. This translates into CASSLGTKNEQFF.

The chain couples TRBV29-1 to TRBJ1-1; TRBD1 is a possible D gene (6 bases). The CDR3 runs to 16 residues. The germline CDR1 and CDR2 sequences are SQVTM and ANQGSEA. V was clipped by 3 bases and J by 3 bases, with 20 bases between them. The CDR3 DNA sequence: TGCAGCGTTGATATTTCACAGGGCTGGTGGGACACTGAAGCTTTCTTT. This encodes CSVDISQGWWDTEAFF.

The rearrangement joins TRBV30 to TRBJ2-7; D might be TRBD1 or TRBD2, each matching 5 bases. Trimming left V 2 bases short and J 5 bases short, with 16 bases between. This CDR3 comprises 14 residues. The germline V gene has CDR1 GTSNPN and CDR2 SVGIG (reference sequence). CDR3 in amino acids: CAWSTGLPPHEQYF. CDR3 sequence (DNA): TGTGCCTGGAGTACGGGGCTGCCACCCCACGAGCAGTACTTC.

The chain combines TRBV29-1 with TRBJ1-5; 7 bases agree with TRBD1. Trimming removed 7 bases from V and 4 bases from J; junction bases left unmatched: 7. CDR3 size: 13 residues. Looked up from germline, CDR1 is SQVTM and CDR2 is ANQGSEA. The CDR3 loop reads CSAGGTANQPQHF. In DNA form, the CDR3 reads TGCAGCGCTGGTGGGACAGCTAATCAGCCCCAGCATTTT.

The chain couples TRBV7-9 to TRBJ1-5; D is unclear. From germline, CDR1 is SEHNR and CDR2 FQNEAQ (reference sequence). The CDR3 has 13 amino acids. V was cut by 1 base and J by 9 bases, with 10 bases left in between. The CDR3 sequence: CASSLGGARPQHF. CDR3 nucleotide sequence: TGTGCCAGCAGCTTAGGGGGAGCAAGGCCCCAGCATTTT.

The chain couples TRBV30 to TRBJ1-1; D unclear. The germline CDR1 and CDR2 sequences are GTSNPN and SVGIG (reference sequence). The V end lost 2 bases, the J end lost 4 bases, and 11 bases lay between the germline ends. The length of the CDR3 is 13 residues. The CDR3 region is CAWSKSRFTEAFF. The DNA for the CDR3 is TGTGCCTGGAGTAAGTCCCGGTTCACTGAAGCTTTCTTT.

This clone was counted only a few times. The rearrangement links TRBV7-2 to TRBJ2-1; D is perhaps TRBD1 (5 bases). This CDR3 region has 12 residues. The germline gives CDR1 SGHTA, CDR2 FQGNSA. Trimming took 6 bases from V and 13 from J, leaving 16 bases between them. The CDR3: CASSLDTGTQFF. Here the CDR3 DNA reads TGTGCCAGCAGTCTTGACACAGGTACTCAGTTCTTC.

The chain couples TRBV30 to TRBJ2-2; the D call may be TRBD1 or TRBD2 (6 bases each). This CDR3 contains 14 residues. The germline V and J ends were trimmed by 0 bases and 8 bases, with 13 bases remaining between them. The germline gives CDR1 GTSNPN, CDR2 SVGIG (reference sequence). The CDR3: CAWSVWQGRGELFF. CDR3 DNA: TGTGCCTGGAGTGTGTGGCAGGGGAGGGGGGAGCTGTTTTTT. The full variable domain, with the rest looked up from reference TRBV30 and TRBJ2-2, is SQTIHQWPATLVQPVGSPLSLECTVEGTSNPNLYWYRQAAGRGLQLLFYSVGIGQISSEVPQNLSASRPQDRQFILSSKKLLLSDSGFYLCAWSVWQGRGELFFGEGSRLTVL.

A single count supports this clone. This chain uses TRBV5-6 with TRBJ2-7; 10 bases are a match to TRBD2. Germline lookup yields CDR1 SGHDT and CDR2 YYEEEE. Trimming removed 2 bases from V and 3 bases from J; junction bases left unmatched: 5. The CDR3 totals 15 residues. The CDR3 region has the DNA TGTGCCAGCAGCTTCCGGACTAGCGGCAACTACGAGCAGTACTTC. Its protein is CASSFRTSGNYEQYF. Together with reference TRBV5-6 and TRBJ2-7, the CDR3 gives the full variable domain: DAGVTQSPTHLIKTRGQQVTLRCSPKSGHDTVSWYQQALGQGPQFIFQYYEEEERQRGNFPDRFSGHQFPNYSSELNVNALLLGDSALYLCASSFRTSGNYEQYFGPGTRLTVT.

Only a few counts were recorded for this clone. The chain has TRBV7-2 and TRBJ2-5, with a tentative D call TRBD2 (5 bases). V was trimmed by 1 base and J by 13 bases, leaving 13 bases between them. From germline, CDR1 is SGHTA and CDR2 FQGNSA. The CDR3 is 12 residues long. The CDR3, as DNA: TGTGCCAGCAGCTTAGTGAGGGCATTTCCGTACTTC. Its protein product is CASSLVRAFPYF.

The gene calls are TRBV5-1 and TRBJ1-4; a possible D gene is TRBD1 (6 bases). Per germline, CDR1 SGHRS and CDR2 YFSETQ. V was cut by 2 bases and J by 5 bases, with 13 bases left in between. The CDR3 is 15 amino acids. For the CDR3, the DNA is TGCGCCAGCAGCTTATCGGGGGCAGGGAATGAAAAACTGTTTTTT. It codes for CASSLSGAGNEKLFF.

The V and J genes are TRBV2 and TRBJ1-5, with D perhaps TRBD1 (5 bases). The V gene's germline CDR1 is SNHLY and CDR2 FYNNEI. The CDR3 loop spans 15 amino acids. The germline V and J ends were trimmed by 3 bases and 6 bases, with 15 bases remaining between them. The CDR3 region has the DNA TGTGCCAGCAGTGAGCGAACTGCGGGGGGTCAGCCCCAGCATTTT. Its protein product is CASSERTAGGQPQHF.

This CDR3 reads CATDQPQHF. As DNA, the CDR3 is TGTGCCACAGATCAGCCCCAGCATTTT. The chain combines TRBV14 with TRBJ1-5; the D is unclear. The CDR3 has 9 amino acids. Trimming took off 10 bases at V and 5 bases at J, with 3 bases between the two ends. Germline-derived CDR1 and CDR2 are SGHDN and FVKESK.

The V call is TRBV10-3, the J call TRBJ2-5; possibly TRBD2 for D (6 bases). Germline lookup yields CDR1 ENHRY and CDR2 SYGVKD. Trimming took 7 bases from V and 4 from J, leaving 13 bases between them. This CDR3 spans 13 amino acids. Here the CDR3 DNA reads TGTGCCATCAAACAGCCCGGGGGAGAGACCCAGTACTTC. It codes for CAIKQPGGETQYF.

This chain uses TRBV29-1 with TRBJ2-7, with 14 bases aligning to TRBD2. CDR1 is SQVTM, CDR2 ANQGSEA, per germline. V gave up 6 bases and J gave up 3 bases; unmatched junction bases: 7. The CDR3 is 15 residues long. CDR3 residues: CSVGTSGRGGYEQYF. The CDR3 DNA reads as TGCAGCGTCGGGACTAGCGGGAGAGGGGGCTACGAGCAGTACTTC.